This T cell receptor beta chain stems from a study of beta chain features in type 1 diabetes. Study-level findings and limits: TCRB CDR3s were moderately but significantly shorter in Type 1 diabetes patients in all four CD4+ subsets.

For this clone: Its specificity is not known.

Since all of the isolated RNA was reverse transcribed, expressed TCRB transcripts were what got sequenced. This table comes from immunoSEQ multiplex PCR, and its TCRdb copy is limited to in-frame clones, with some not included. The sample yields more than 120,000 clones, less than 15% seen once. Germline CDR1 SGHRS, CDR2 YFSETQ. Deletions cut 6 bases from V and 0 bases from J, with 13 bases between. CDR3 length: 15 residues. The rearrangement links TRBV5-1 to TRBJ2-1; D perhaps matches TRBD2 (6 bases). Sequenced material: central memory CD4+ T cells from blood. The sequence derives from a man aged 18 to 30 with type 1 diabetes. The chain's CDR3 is CASTGGAISYNEQFF. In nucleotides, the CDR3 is TGCGCCAGCACCGGGGGAGCCATCTCCTACAATGAGCAGTTCTTC.